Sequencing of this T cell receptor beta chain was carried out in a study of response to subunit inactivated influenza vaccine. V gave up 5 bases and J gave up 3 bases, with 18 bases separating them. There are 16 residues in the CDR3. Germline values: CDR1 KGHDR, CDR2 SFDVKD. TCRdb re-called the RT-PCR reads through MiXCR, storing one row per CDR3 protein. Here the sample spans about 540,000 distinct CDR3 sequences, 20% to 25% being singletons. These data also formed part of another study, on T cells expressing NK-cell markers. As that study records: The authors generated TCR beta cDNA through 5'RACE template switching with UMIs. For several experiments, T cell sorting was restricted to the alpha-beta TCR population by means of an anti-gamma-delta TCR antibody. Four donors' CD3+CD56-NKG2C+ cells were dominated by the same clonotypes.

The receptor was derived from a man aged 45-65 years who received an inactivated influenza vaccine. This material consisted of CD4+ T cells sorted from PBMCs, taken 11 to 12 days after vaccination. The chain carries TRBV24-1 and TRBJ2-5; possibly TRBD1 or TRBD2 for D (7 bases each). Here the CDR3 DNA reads TGTGCCACCAGTGCCGCCCAGACAGGGAGGGAAGAGACCCAGTACTTC. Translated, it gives CATSAAQTGREETQYF.